What follows are 10 T cell receptor beta chains derived from one specimen sequenced in a study of T cell responses to AZD1222 COVID-19 vaccine. The assay was immunoSEQ multiplex PCR, and TCRdb's table has in-frame clones only and misses some. Altogether some 130,000 clones are present, 85% to 95% being singletons, with the ten largest covering roughly 7.1%. The input for sequencing was peripheral blood, taken 28 days after the second AZD1222 dose. The source of these receptors is an adult who received the AZD1222 COVID-19 vaccine.

The chain carries TRBV5-6 and TRBJ1-2; D uncertain. Germline CDR1 and CDR2: SGHDT and YYEEEE. The CDR3 length is 14 residues. The germline V and J ends were trimmed by 2 bases and 6 bases, with 14 bases remaining between them. CDR3 DNA sequence: TGTGCCAGCAGCTTTGTGAAGGACCGGAATGGCTACACCTTC. Translating it yields CASSFVKDRNGYTF.

The rearrangement uses TRBV7-8 and TRBJ2-7; 9 positions agree with TRBD1. Germline trimming cut 5 bases from V and 6 bases from J; bases unmatched to any gene: 11. This CDR3 is built from 15 residues. Germline V CDR1 and CDR2: SGHVS, FQNEAQ. CDR3 loop: CASSLAAQGAPEQYF. The DNA for the CDR3 is TGTGCCAGCAGCCTGGCGGCACAGGGGGCTCCCGAGCAGTACTTC.

The chain links TRBV7-9 to TRBJ1-1, with D possibly being TRBD1 (5 bases). V was pared by 1 base and J by 7 bases, with 10 bases between. From germline, CDR1 is SEHNR and CDR2 FQNEAQ (reference sequence). This CDR3 contains 13 residues. In nucleotides, the CDR3 is TGTGCCAGCAGCTTAGTGGCGGACAATGAAGCTTTCTTT. Translating it yields CASSLVADNEAFF.

V gene TRBV19 combines with J gene TRBJ1-1; 7 positions match TRBD1. J lost 1 base, V lost 3 bases, and 8 bases had no gene match. The CDR3 extends over 16 amino acids. The V gene's germline CDR1 is LNHDA and CDR2 SQIVND (reference sequence). The CDR3 region has the DNA TGTGCCAGTAGTATTATGGTGGGACAGACGAACACTGAAGCTTTCTTT. As protein: CASSIMVGQTNTEAFF.

J is TRBJ1-1 and V is TRBV19; D unclear. CDR3 length: 10 amino acids. The germline V gene encodes CDR1 LNHDA and CDR2 SQIVND (reference sequence). The germline V and J ends were trimmed by 8 bases and 2 bases, with 3 bases remaining between them. The DNA of the CDR3 is TGTGCCAGTTCTAACACTGAAGCTTTCTTT. Protein sequence: CASSNTEAFF.

The rearrangement uses TRBV6-1 and TRBJ1-1; D call uncertain. The CDR3 loop spans 11 amino acids. CDR1 is MNHNS, CDR2 SASEGT, per germline. The V end lost 3 bases, the J end lost 5 bases, and 4 bases lay between the germline ends. CDR3 coding DNA: TGTGCCAGCAGTGAGGGAACTGAAGCTTTCTTT. Protein: CASSEGTEAFF.

The V call is TRBV9, the J call TRBJ2-5; 11 bases line up with TRBD2. J lost 5 bases, V lost 0 bases, and 9 bases had no gene match. The CDR3 is made up of 17 amino acids. Germline-derived CDR1 and CDR2 are SGDLS and YYNGEE. This CDR3 is CASSVGSDSGGAETQYF. The CDR3 DNA reads TGTGCCAGCAGCGTAGGATCGGATAGCGGGGGGGCCGAGACCCAGTACTTC.

The gene calls are TRBV7-8 and TRBJ2-3; 9 bases agree with TRBD1. V trimming: 1 base; J trimming: 5 bases; junction bases outside the gene matches: 4. The CDR3 has 15 residues. Per germline, CDR1 SGHVS and CDR2 FQNEAQ. The CDR3 sequence is CASSLDRGHEDTQYF. As DNA, the CDR3 is TGTGCCAGCAGCTTAGACAGGGGGCATGAAGATACGCAGTATTTT. Complete variable domain (other parts from reference TRBV7-8 and TRBJ2-3): GAGVSQSPRYKVAKRGQDVALRCDPISGHVSLFWYQQALGQGPEFLTYFQNEAQLDKSGLPSDRFFAERPEGSVSTLKIQRTQQEDSAVYLCASSLDRGHEDTQYFGPGTRLTVL.

This clone was picked up a small number of times. The J gene is TRBJ1-2, the V gene TRBV19; 10 nucleotides line up with TRBD1. J gave up 5 bases and V 6 bases, and 6 bases lay outside the gene matches. The germline V gene encodes CDR1 LNHDA and CDR2 SQIVND (reference sequence). There are 14 residues in the CDR3. CDR3 DNA: TGTGCCAGTAGGGGGACAGGGGCGGAATATGGCTACACCTTC. This sequence encodes CASRGTGAEYGYTF.

A single count supports this clone. The chain carries TRBV9 and TRBJ1-6; possibly TRBD1 for D (6 bases). From germline, CDR1 is SGDLS and CDR2 YYNGEE. This CDR3 region has 15 residues. Trimming took 0 bases from V and 8 from J, leaving 12 bases between them. CDR3 bases: TGTGCCAGCAGCGTAGGAGCGGGGGCCTATTCACCCCTCCACTTT. Encoded protein: CASSVGAGAYSPLHF.